Following are 23 T cell receptor beta chains from one sample sequenced in a study of graft-versus-host responses after intestinal transplantation. This table comes from immunoSEQ multiplex PCR, and its TCRdb copy is limited to in-frame clones, with some not included. The sample shows tens of thousands of clones, about 90% of them seen only once. The sequencing used PBMCs, collected 26 days after transplant. These receptors were obtained from a human patient who received an intestinal transplant, so some T cells may come from the graft donor.

By share, this clone ranks as medium-sized (0.01 to 0.1%). Germline and junction disagree at one end, which may indicate a read error. This rearrangement joins TRBV7-7 to TRBJ2-5, with D unresolved. Germline V gene sequence: CDR1 SSHAT, CDR2 FNYEAQ (reference sequence). There are 14 residues in the CDR3. The CDR3 nucleotides read TGTGCTAGCAGCTTAAGTCCGGGCCAAGAGACCCAGTACTTC. Its protein product is CASSLSPGQETQYF.

J is TRBJ2-3 and V is TRBV4-1, with D possibly being TRBD1 (5 bases). The germline CDR1 and CDR2 sequences are MGHRA and YSYEKL. Deletions cut 6 bases from V and 1 base from J, with 14 bases between. The CDR3 sequence is 15 residues long. The CDR3 coding sequence is TGCGCCAGCAGTAGTCAGGCACAGGGCACAGATACGCAGTATTTT. It yields the protein CASSSQAQGTDTQYF.

This chain connects TRBV4-2 to TRBJ1-1, with TRBD1 identical over 7 bases. J was trimmed by 0 bases and V by 5 bases; bases with no gene match: 3. The V gene's germline CDR1 is LGHNA and CDR2 YNFKEQ. The CDR3 spans 14 residues. This CDR3 is CASSSDRVNTEAFF. For the CDR3, the DNA is TGTGCCAGCAGCTCCGACAGGGTGAACACTGAAGCTTTCTTT.

The chain joins TRBV13 to TRBJ2-3, with 14 bases identical to TRBD2. CDR3 length: 16 residues. The germline CDR1 and CDR2 sequences are PRHDT and FYEKMQ (reference sequence). Trimming cost V 5 bases and J 2 bases; bases outside gene matches: 3. CDR3 sequence (DNA): TGTGCCAGCAGCCAGACTAGCGGGGGGGTCACAGATACGCAGTATTTT. Residues: CASSQTSGGVTDTQYF.

This chain joins TRBV6-6 and TRBJ2-7; 9 bases are a match to TRBD1. The germline V gene encodes CDR1 MNHNY and CDR2 SVGAGI (reference sequence). With 10 bases clipped from V and 7 bases from J, the junction kept 14 bases outside the gene matches. The CDR3 is 14 residues long. Here the CDR3 DNA reads TGTGCCACCCTCTTTGGACAGGGGTCTCGTGAGCAGTACTTC. Protein product: CATLFGQGSREQYF.

A few counts support this clone. The chain carries TRBV5-6 and TRBJ2-2; 7 nucleotides match TRBD1. V trimming: 9 bases; J trimming: 0 bases; junction bases outside the gene matches: 8. Germline CDR1 and CDR2: SGHDT and YYEEEE. CDR3 size: 15 residues. Written as DNA, the CDR3 is TGTGCCACCCGCCAGGGACAGACGAACACCGGGGAGCTGTTTTTT. Its translation: CATRQGQTNTGELFF.

The rearrangement links TRBV4-3 to TRBJ1-1, with a possible D match to TRBD1 (5 bases). Trimming took off 3 bases at V and 4 bases at J, with 12 bases between the two ends. The CDR3 has 14 residues. CDR1 LGHNA and CDR2 YSLEER come from the germline V gene. The CDR3 is CASSQQGGLTEAFF. Here the CDR3 DNA reads TGCGCCAGCAGCCAGCAGGGAGGACTCACTGAAGCTTTCTTT.

This clone was detected a few times. The chain uses TRBV4-1 and TRBJ1-4; 7 bases agree with TRBD1. V shed 4 bases, J shed 2 bases, and the junction held 7 bases outside the gene matches. This CDR3 is built from 16 residues. CDR1 MGHRA and CDR2 YSYEKL come from the germline V gene. The CDR3 region has the DNA TGCGCCAGCAGCCGCCTTACAGGGGCGACTAATGAAAAACTGTTTTTT. As protein: CASSRLTGATNEKLFF.

This chain connects TRBV10-3 to TRBJ1-1; 9 bases are a match to TRBD1. V was pared by 4 bases and J by 5 bases, with 8 bases of the junction left unmatched. CDR1 is ENHRY and CDR2 is SYGVKD in the germline V gene. This CDR3 is 15 amino acids long. The CDR3 reads CAISGDREFSTEAFF. The CDR3 DNA follows: TGTGCCATCAGTGGGGACAGGGAATTTAGTACTGAAGCTTTCTTT.

This chain uses TRBV2 with TRBJ1-1, with 7 bases fitting TRBD1. The germline gives CDR1 SNHLY, CDR2 FYNNEI. V lost 7 bases to trimming and J lost 5 bases; unmatched junction nucleotides: 4. The CDR3 is 12 amino acids. The CDR3 here is CASTRGLTEAFF. In nucleotides, the CDR3 is TGTGCCAGCACCAGGGGGTTGACTGAAGCTTTCTTT.

The CDR3 is CASSTYRDKLLNTEAFF. The CDR3, as DNA: TGTGCCAGTAGTACGTACCGGGACAAACTTTTGAACACTGAAGCTTTCTTT. V gene TRBV19 combines with J gene TRBJ1-1; tentatively, D is TRBD1 (6 bases). This CDR3 has 17 amino acids. The V and J ends lost 4 bases and 0 bases respectively, with 18 bases between them. From germline, CDR1 is LNHDA and CDR2 SQIVND (reference sequence).

This clone was observed a single time. This chain joins TRBV13 and TRBJ2-2; TRBD1 matches at 9 bases. This CDR3 is 16 amino acids long. After removal of 5 bases from V and 5 bases from J, the junction contained 9 bases not matched to a gene. The germline V gene has CDR1 PRHDT and CDR2 FYEKMQ (reference sequence). The CDR3 loop is CASSNRDRARTGELFF. The CDR3, as DNA: TGTGCCAGCAGCAACCGGGACAGGGCTCGTACCGGGGAGCTGTTTTTT.

The chain employs TRBV19 and TRBJ1-6, with D hard to call. This CDR3 spans 16 amino acids. The germline V gene encodes CDR1 LNHDA and CDR2 SQIVND (reference sequence). The ends were cut back, 2 bases at V and 4 bases at J, with 12 bases in the middle. CDR3 nucleotide sequence: TGTGCCAGTAGTATATCGACACCACTTTATAATTCACCCCTCCACTTT. It specifies CASSISTPLYNSPLHF. The whole variable domain, remainder taken from reference TRBV19 and TRBJ1-6, is DGGITQSPKYLFRKEGQNVTLSCEQNLNHDAMYWYRQDPGQGLRLIYYSQIVNDFQKGDIAEGYSVSREKKESFPLTVTSAQKNPTAFYLCASSISTPLYNSPLHFGNGTRLTVT.

The V gene is TRBV10-3, the J gene TRBJ2-1; maybe TRBD2 (6 bases). Germline loops: CDR1 ENHRY, CDR2 SYGVKD. Trimming left V 2 bases short and J 6 bases short, with 20 bases between. This CDR3 comprises 17 residues. The DNA of the CDR3 is TGTGCCATCAGTGAGCCAAAATACCCGGGACTCCTCAATGAGCAGTTCTTC. Its protein product is CAISEPKYPGLLNEQFF.

The rearrangement joins TRBV27 to TRBJ2-2, with D tentatively TRBD2 (6 bases). The CDR3 extends over 12 amino acids. V dropped 5 bases and J dropped 7 bases, with 8 bases sitting between them. CDR1 and CDR2 (germline): MNHEY, SMNVEV (reference sequence). CDR3 in amino acids: CASSMGGGELFF. CDR3 nucleotide sequence: TGTGCCAGCAGTATGGGGGGCGGGGAGCTGTTTTTT.

The chain has TRBV6-1 and TRBJ2-2, with 14 nucleotides matching TRBD2. The germline V gene encodes CDR1 MNHNS and CDR2 SASEGT. The J segment lost 6 bases and the V segment lost 0 bases, leaving 15 bases of the junction unmatched. The CDR3 spans 21 residues. The CDR3 nucleotides are TGTGCCAGCAGTGAAGCAGTAGGGACTAGCGGGAGAAGGTTTCGGGCCGGGGAGCTGTTTTTT. Amino acids: CASSEAVGTSGRRFRAGELFF.

J is TRBJ2-1 and V is TRBV7-9, with D tentatively TRBD2 (7 bases). V lost 1 base and J lost 0, with 10 bases in between. The CDR3 covers 16 residues. Germline V CDR1 and CDR2: SEHNR, FQNEAQ (reference sequence). Here the CDR3 reads CASSLEGGRSYNEQFF. The CDR3 DNA is TGTGCCAGCAGCTTAGAGGGGGGGCGCTCCTACAATGAGCAGTTCTTC.

CDR3 coding DNA: TGTGCCAGCAGTCCGGGGGATCGTTTCTACGAGCAGTACTTC. Its protein product is CASSPGDRFYEQYF. This chain uses TRBV28 with TRBJ2-7; D possibly corresponds to TRBD2 (6 bases). V gave up 5 bases and J gave up 3 bases, with 14 bases separating them. The CDR3 loop spans 14 amino acids. In germline, CDR1 is MDHEN, CDR2 SYDVKM.

The V and J genes are TRBV6-6 and TRBJ2-3, with TRBD2 matching 7 bases. The CDR3 sequence is 14 residues long. CDR1 is MNHNY, CDR2 SVGAGI, per germline (reference sequence). The V segment lost 6 bases and the J segment 2 bases; nucleotides outside the gene matches: 5. The CDR3 loop reads CASRSGGYTDTQYF. In nucleotides, the CDR3 is TGTGCCAGCAGGTCGGGGGGTTACACAGATACGCAGTATTTT.

This clone was found once. The chain couples TRBV10-2 to TRBJ2-3, with 11 bases identical to TRBD2. Trimming at V came to 6 bases and at J to 1 base, leaving 0 bases not matched to a gene. Germline CDR1 reads WSHSY; CDR2 reads SAAADI. This CDR3 has 14 amino acids. The CDR3 protein is CASRTSGGTDTQYF. CDR3 bases: TGCGCCAGCAGGACTAGCGGGGGCACAGATACGCAGTATTTT.

The genes are TRBV5-6 and TRBJ2-3; tentatively, D is TRBD2 (6 bases). This CDR3 has 18 amino acids. Germline V lookup: CDR1 SGHDT, CDR2 YYEEEE. V lost 2 bases and J 5 bases, leaving 24 bases between the germline ends. The CDR3, as DNA: TGTGCCAGCAGCTTCAGTTCCGCTATGTTTGGGGGAGGAGATACGCAGTATTTT. The encoded protein is CASSFSSAMFGGGDTQYF.

The chain is built from TRBV4-1 and TRBJ1-6; D might be TRBD1 (6 bases). Germline V gene sequence: CDR1 MGHRA, CDR2 YSYEKL. V was clipped by 0 bases and J by 5 bases, with 11 bases between them. The CDR3 runs to 16 residues. In nucleotides, the CDR3 is TGCGCCAGCAGCCAAGACGGGACAAACGATAATTCACCCCTCCACTTT. Amino acid sequence: CASSQDGTNDNSPLHF.

The genes are TRBV2 and TRBJ2-7, with 8 bases matching TRBD2. Per the germline V gene, CDR1 is SNHLY and CDR2 is FYNNEI. The length of the CDR3 is 16 residues. V lost 6 bases, J lost 3 bases, and 13 bases stayed unmatched. The CDR3, as DNA: TGTGCCAGCAGGTCCCCCCAGCGGGAGTGGGTCTACGAGCAGTACTTC. Its protein is CASRSPQREWVYEQYF.